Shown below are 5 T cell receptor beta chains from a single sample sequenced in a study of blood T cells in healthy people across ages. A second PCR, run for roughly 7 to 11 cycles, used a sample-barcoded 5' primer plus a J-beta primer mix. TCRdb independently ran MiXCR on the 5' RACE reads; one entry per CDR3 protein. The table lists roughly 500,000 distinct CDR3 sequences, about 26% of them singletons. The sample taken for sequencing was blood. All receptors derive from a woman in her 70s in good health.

Here the CDR3 reads CASSQETSGGAGEQFF. The DNA for the CDR3 is TGTGCCAGCAGCCAAGAGACTAGCGGGGGAGCGGGTGAGCAGTTCTTC. J is TRBJ2-1 and V is TRBV3-1; 12 nucleotides align to TRBD2. Trimming cost V 0 bases and J 9 bases; bases outside gene matches: 6. CDR3 size: 16 residues. The V gene's germline CDR1 is LGHDT and CDR2 YNNKEL (reference sequence).

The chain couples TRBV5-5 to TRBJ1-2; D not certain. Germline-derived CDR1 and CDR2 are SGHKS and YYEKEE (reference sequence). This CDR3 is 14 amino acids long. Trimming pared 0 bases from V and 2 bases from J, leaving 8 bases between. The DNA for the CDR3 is TGTGCCAGCAGCTTGGCATGGGGAAACTATGGCTACACCTTC. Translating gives CASSLAWGNYGYTF. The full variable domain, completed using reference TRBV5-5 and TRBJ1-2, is DAGVTQSPTHLIKTRGQQVTLRCSPISGHKSVSWYQQVLGQGPQFIFQYYEKEERGRGNFPDRFSARQFPNYSSELNVNALLLGDSALYLCASSLAWGNYGYTFGSGTRLTVV.

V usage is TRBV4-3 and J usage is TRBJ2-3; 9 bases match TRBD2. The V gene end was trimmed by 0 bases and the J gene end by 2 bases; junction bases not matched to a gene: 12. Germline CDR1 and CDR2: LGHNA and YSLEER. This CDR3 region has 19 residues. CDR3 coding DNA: TGCGCCAGCAGCCAAGAGTATCCAGCTAGCGGGACCTCCACAGATACGCAGTATTTT. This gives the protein CASSQEYPASGTSTDTQYF.

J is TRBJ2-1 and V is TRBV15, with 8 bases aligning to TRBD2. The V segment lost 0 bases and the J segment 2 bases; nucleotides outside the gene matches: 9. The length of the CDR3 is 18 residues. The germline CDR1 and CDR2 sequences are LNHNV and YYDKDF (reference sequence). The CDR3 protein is CATSRDPRFSGTYNEQFF. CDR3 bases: TGTGCCACCAGCAGAGATCCTCGATTTAGCGGGACCTACAATGAGCAGTTCTTC.

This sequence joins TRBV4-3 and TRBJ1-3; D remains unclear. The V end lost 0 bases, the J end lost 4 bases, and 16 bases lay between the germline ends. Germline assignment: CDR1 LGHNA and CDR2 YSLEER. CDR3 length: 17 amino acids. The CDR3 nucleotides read TGCGCCAGCAGCCAAGAGGCAGTCGATTCACCGGGAAACACCATATATTTT. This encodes CASSQEAVDSPGNTIYF.